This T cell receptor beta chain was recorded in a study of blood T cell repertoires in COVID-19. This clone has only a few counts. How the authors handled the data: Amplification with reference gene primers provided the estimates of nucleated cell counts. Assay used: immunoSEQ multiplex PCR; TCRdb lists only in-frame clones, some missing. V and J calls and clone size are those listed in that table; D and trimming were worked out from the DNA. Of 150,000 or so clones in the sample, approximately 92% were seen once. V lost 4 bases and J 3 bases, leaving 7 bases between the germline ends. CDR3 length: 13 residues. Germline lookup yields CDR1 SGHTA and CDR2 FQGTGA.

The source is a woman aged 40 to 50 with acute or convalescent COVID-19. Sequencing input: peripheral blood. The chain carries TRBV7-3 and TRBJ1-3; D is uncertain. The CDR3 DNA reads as TGTGCCAGCAGCTCGGGTGTTGGAAACACCATATATTTT. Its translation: CASSSGVGNTIYF. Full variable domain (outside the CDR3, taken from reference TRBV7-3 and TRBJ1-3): GAGVSQTPSNKVTEKGKYVELRCDPISGHTALYWYRQSLGQGPEFLIYFQGTGAADDSGLPNDRFFAVRPEGSVSTLKIQRTERGDSAVYLCASSSGVGNTIYFGEGSWLTVV.